The rows below give T cell receptor beta chains drawn from one sample of a study of blood T cell repertoires in COVID-19. TCRdb keeps only in-frame clones here, not all; method: immunoSEQ multiplex PCR. The table includes around 58,000 clones, around 90% detected once. Sequences were obtained from peripheral blood. The receptors stem from a human donor with active COVID-19. The donor label of this sample is uncertain. The CDR3 runs from the conserved cysteine through the conserved F or W. D genes are given only for firm matches. A clone size is listed for some rows: how often the clone was seen (once, few, many), or a class if it is expanded.

V	length	D	J	size	DNA	CDR3
TRBV5-6	14	TRBD1	TRBJ2-3	NA	TGTGCCAGCAGCTTTGGACAGGGGGCGGATACGCAGTATTTT	CASSFGQGADTQYF
TRBV7-2	15	TRBD2	TRBJ2-3	NA	TGTGCCAGCACCCCCGGGACTATAAGCACAGATACGCAGTATTTT	CASTPGTISTDTQYF
TRBV28	15	TRBD1	TRBJ1-6	NA	TGTGCCAGCAGATCACAGGGGGCCTATAATTCACCCCTCCACTTT	CASRSQGAYNSPLHF
TRBV5-1	15	NA	TRBJ1-3	NA	TGCGCCAGCAGCTGGGGCCCTGAGAATGGAAACACCATATATTTT	CASSWGPENGNTIYF
TRBV11-2	12	NA	TRBJ2-7	NA	TGTGCCAGCAGCCCAACAGGGAACGAGCAGTACTTC	CASSPTGNEQYF
TRBV2	16	NA	TRBJ1-3	NA	TGTGCCAGCAGTGTTACAGGGATCCCCCCTGGAAACACCATATATTTT	CASSVTGIPPGNTIYF
TRBV6-5	14	NA	TRBJ1-1	few	TGTGCCAGCAGCCACATGGAGGCGAACACTGAAGCTTTCTTT	CASSHMEANTEAFF
TRBV11-2	15	TRBD1	TRBJ1-5	few	TGTGCCAGCAGCTTAGGACAGGGTCGCAATCAGCCCCAGCATTTT	CASSLGQGRNQPQHF
TRBV27	18	TRBD1	TRBJ1-6	NA	TGTGCCAGCAGTTTATCGCCGGGACAGGGGTCGCGGAATTCACCCCTCCACTTT	CASSLSPGQGSRNSPLHF
TRBV28	16	NA	TRBJ2-1	NA	TGTGCCAGCAGTTTATTTTTGGCGGGACCCCACAATGAGCAGTTCTTC	CASSLFLAGPHNEQFF
TRBV5-1	13	NA	TRBJ2-7	few	TGCGCCAGCACCTTGGGGCAGGGTTACGAGCAGTACTTC	CASTLGQGYEQYF
TRBV6-5	13	NA	TRBJ1-2	NA	TGTGCCACCCGCCGGGGTGCTAACTATGGCTACACCTTC	CATRRGANYGYTF
TRBV19	12	NA	TRBJ1-1	NA	TGTGCCAGTAGTATAGGAAGTTTAGAGGTTTTCTTT	CASSIGSLEVFF
TRBV3-1/TRBV3-2	14	NA	TRBJ1-1	NA	TGTGCCAGCCAGACCGGGACACCTAACACTGAAGCTTTCTTT	CASQTGTPNTEAFF
TRBV3-1/TRBV3-2	12	NA	TRBJ1-5	once	TGTGCCAGCGCTAGAGGCAATCAGCCCCAGCATTTT	CASARGNQPQHF
TRBV7-9	16	NA	TRBJ2-5	NA	TGTGCCAGCAGCCCTCCTCGCGGGGTGGCCGTGGAGACCCAGTACTTC	CASSPPRGVAVETQYF
TRBV9	15	NA	TRBJ2-1	NA	TGTGCCAGCAGCCCCAGGGGCCTATCCTACAATGAGCAGTTCTTC	CASSPRGLSYNEQFF
TRBV5-8	14	TRBD1	TRBJ1-6	NA	TGTGCCAGCAAGAGGGACAGGGGCAATTCACCCCTCCACTTT	CASKRDRGNSPLHF